Each of the 25 T cell receptor beta chains below was sequenced from the same sample in a study of OX40 agonist ivuxolimab in advanced cancers. The assay was immunoSEQ multiplex PCR, and TCRdb's table has in-frame clones only and misses some. The sample comprises fewer than 65,000 clones, over 80% of which are singletons, and about 5% rests with the top ten. This specimen was CD4+ or CD8+ T cells sorted from blood, taken in a trial of the OX40 agonist ivuxolimab. The receptors originated from an adult with an advanced solid tumor such as melanoma, head and neck, liver or kidney cancer.

CDR3 sequence reads: CAWSRMASGPRSGANVLTF. Here the CDR3 DNA reads TGTGCCTGGAGCCGAATGGCCTCAGGCCCACGCTCTGGGGCCAACGTCCTGACTTTC. V gene TRBV30 combines with J gene TRBJ2-6; D remains unclear. Trimming shortened V by 3 bases and J by 0 bases, and 21 bases separated the two germline ends. The germline V gene encodes CDR1 GTSNPN and CDR2 SVGIG (reference sequence). This CDR3 contains 19 residues.

This clone was found a few times. The chain links TRBV4-3 to TRBJ1-1; D is ambiguous. The V gene's germline CDR1 is LGHNA and CDR2 YSLEER. This CDR3 has 18 residues. V lost 0 bases, J lost 3 bases, and 20 bases lay in between. CDR3 coding DNA: TGCGCCAGCAGCCAAGACCCCTTAGGCCGAGAGTGGGACACTGAAGCTTTCTTT. Amino acids: CASSQDPLGREWDTEAFF.

This chain uses TRBV19 with TRBJ2-5, with a tentative D call TRBD1 (6 bases). Germline V gene lookup returns CDR1 LNHDA and CDR2 SQIVND (reference sequence). The V end lost 2 bases, the J end lost 4 bases, and 11 bases lay between the germline ends. The CDR3 loop spans 14 amino acids. CDR3 DNA sequence: TGTGCCAGTAGTATAACAGGGATAATAGAGACCCAGTACTTC. Its protein is CASSITGIIETQYF. Based on the CDR3 plus reference TRBV19 and TRBJ2-5, the full variable domain is DGGITQSPKYLFRKEGQNVTLSCEQNLNHDAMYWYRQDPGQGLRLIYYSQIVNDFQKGDIAEGYSVSREKKESFPLTVTSAQKNPTAFYLCASSITGIIETQYFGPGTRLLVL.

The V and J genes are TRBV30 and TRBJ1-5; D is undetermined. The V end lost 1 base, the J end lost 2 bases, and 9 bases lay between the germline ends. The CDR3 totals 14 residues. Germline V lookup: CDR1 GTSNPN, CDR2 SVGIG (reference sequence). The CDR3 protein is CAWSGGLGNQPQHF. Here the CDR3 DNA reads TGTGCCTGGAGTGGGGGATTGGGCAATCAGCCCCAGCATTTT.

The chain is built from TRBV10-2 and TRBJ1-1; tentatively, D is TRBD1 (6 bases). This CDR3 has 13 residues. The V gene lost 6 bases and the J gene lost 4 bases, with 12 bases spanning the gap. Per germline, CDR1 WSHSY and CDR2 SAAADI. CDR3 amino acids: CASSLQGPTEAFF. The CDR3 nucleotides are TGCGCCAGCAGCCTACAGGGACCCACTGAAGCTTTCTTT.

The chain recombines TRBV7-3 with TRBJ2-2, with 7 bases matching TRBD2. The trim removed 8 bases at V and 6 bases at J, leaving 15 bases unmatched. Germline CDR1 SGHTA, CDR2 FQGTGA. CDR3 length: 16 residues. Here the CDR3 reads CASGPGGAGTAGELFF. The CDR3 DNA follows: TGTGCCAGCGGACCGGGAGGTGCGGGAACGGCCGGGGAGCTGTTTTTT.

This clone appeared a single time. V usage is TRBV28 and J usage is TRBJ2-3; possible D gene TRBD2, 7 bases. CDR1 is MDHEN and CDR2 is SYDVKM in the germline V gene. The germline V and J ends were trimmed by 5 bases and 3 bases, with 15 bases remaining between them. This CDR3 has 15 residues. CDR3 in DNA: TGTGCCAGCAGTACCTGGGGGGGGCCGACAGATACGCAGTATTTT. It yields the protein CASSTWGGPTDTQYF.

V and J are TRBV5-1 and TRBJ1-2, with 7 bases lining up with TRBD1. J lost 4 bases, V lost 2 bases, and 8 bases had no gene match. The CDR3 contains 15 residues. CDR1 is SGHRS and CDR2 is YFSETQ in the germline V gene. CDR3 bases: TGCGCCAGCAGCTTTGGTCCGGGACAGCTCTATGGCTACACCTTC. Encoded protein: CASSFGPGQLYGYTF.

The V call is TRBV2, the J call TRBJ2-3; D is unresolved. CDR1 and CDR2 (germline): SNHLY, FYNNEI. Deletions cut 3 bases from V and 0 bases from J, with 10 bases between. The CDR3 has 15 residues. CDR3 in amino acids: CASSDRARSTDTQYF. The CDR3 DNA reads TGTGCCAGCAGTGATAGGGCCCGGAGCACAGATACGCAGTATTTT.

CDR3 region: CASSTRADTYEQYF. The CDR3 nucleotides are TGTGCCAGCAGTACCCGGGCCGATACCTACGAGCAGTACTTC. This chain uses TRBV6-1 with TRBJ2-7; D gene ambiguous. Trimming took 5 bases from V and 2 from J, leaving 13 bases between them. Germline values: CDR1 MNHNS, CDR2 SASEGT. The CDR3 length is 14 residues.

The CDR3 coding sequence is TGTGCCAGCTCACGGGGGACCGGTGGGGAAAAACTGTTTTTT. Translation: CASSRGTGGEKLFF. The chain has TRBV18 and TRBJ1-4, with D tentatively TRBD1 (5 bases). The CDR3 totals 14 residues. CDR1 and CDR2 from the germline V gene are KGHSH and LQKENI. V dropped 4 bases and J dropped 8 bases, with 14 bases sitting between them.

This clone was detected only once. The chain carries TRBV6-4 and TRBJ2-1; 12 bases are a match to TRBD2. The CDR3 has 16 residues. Looked up from germline, CDR1 is MRHNA and CDR2 is SNTAGT. The V gene end was trimmed by 4 bases and the J gene end by 8 bases; junction bases not matched to a gene: 9. In DNA form, the CDR3 reads TGTGCCAGCAGTGCCTCTAGCGGGAGGGCCGCTGATGAGCAGTTCTTC. Its translation: CASSASSGRAADEQFF.

The CDR3 nucleotides are TGTGCCAGTAACGCTCGAGGGGGCTACACCTTC. Amino acids: CASNARGGYTF. J is TRBJ1-2 and V is TRBV19; D is unclear. Per the germline V gene, CDR1 is LNHDA and CDR2 is SQIVND (reference sequence). The V end was cut by 7 bases, the J end by 8 bases, with 11 bases between. The CDR3 length is 11 residues.

The V and J genes are TRBV6-6 and TRBJ1-4, with a weak D call TRBD1 (5 bases). The CDR3 runs to 13 residues. Trimming removed 7 bases at V and 8 bases at J, with 14 bases between. CDR1 and CDR2 from the germline V gene are MNHNY and SVGAGI (reference sequence). For the CDR3, the DNA is TGTGCCAGCACTCCCTCGGGGCGGGAAAAACTGTTTTTT. Translated: CASTPSGREKLFF.

The chain employs TRBV30 and TRBJ1-6, with D perhaps matching TRBD1 (6 bases). V was clipped by 3 bases and J by 7 bases, with 16 bases between them. Germline-derived CDR1 and CDR2 are GTSNPN and SVGIG (reference sequence). The CDR3 has 15 amino acids. CDR3 loop: CAWRKVGGPNSPLHF. The CDR3 DNA sequence: TGTGCCTGGAGAAAGGTTGGGGGGCCCAATTCACCCCTCCACTTT.

The CDR3 is CASSPGSVDGYTF. CDR3 DNA sequence: TGTGCCAGCAGTCCAGGGTCTGTGGATGGCTACACCTTC. The genes are TRBV6-1 and TRBJ1-2, with D possibly being TRBD1 (5 bases). Germline V gene lookup returns CDR1 MNHNS and CDR2 SASEGT. V dropped 5 bases and J dropped 6 bases, with 13 bases sitting between them. This CDR3 has 13 amino acids.

This chain uses TRBV27 with TRBJ1-2, with 8 bases lining up with TRBD1. Losses at the gene ends were 5 bases for V and 1 base for J; bases not matched to a gene: 9. The CDR3 spans 16 residues. Germline CDR1 and CDR2: MNHEY and SMNVEV (reference sequence). CDR3 sequence (DNA): TGTGCCAGCAGTGCCGGCCGGGACAGGCTTAACTATGGCTACACCTTC. As protein: CASSAGRDRLNYGYTF.

The chain carries TRBV19 and TRBJ2-5; no reliable D call. The CDR3 has 14 amino acids. Germline-derived CDR1 and CDR2 are LNHDA and SQIVND (reference sequence). The ends were cut back, 3 bases at V and 1 base at J, with 9 bases in the middle. In DNA form, the CDR3 reads TGTGCCAGTAGTATTGGTCCCGCCCAAGAGACCCAGTACTTC. This translates into CASSIGPAQETQYF. The entire variable domain, with the rest obtained from reference TRBV19 and TRBJ2-5, is as follows: DGGITQSPKYLFRKEGQNVTLSCEQNLNHDAMYWYRQDPGQGLRLIYYSQIVNDFQKGDIAEGYSVSREKKESFPLTVTSAQKNPTAFYLCASSIGPAQETQYFGPGTRLLVL.

This clone was observed a single time. The chain carries TRBV4-1 and TRBJ2-7; 9 positions agree with TRBD2. CDR1 MGHRA and CDR2 YSYEKL come from the germline V gene. The CDR3 spans 16 residues. After removal of 2 bases from V and 5 bases from J, the junction contained 10 bases not matched to a gene. The CDR3 is CASSQTPGLASHEQYF. CDR3 coding DNA: TGCGCCAGCAGCCAAACCCCGGGACTAGCTTCCCACGAGCAGTACTTC.

The V gene is TRBV18, the J gene TRBJ2-5; no definite D call. The V gene lost 3 bases and the J gene lost 5 bases, with 10 bases spanning the gap. The CDR3 is 13 amino acids. Germline CDR1 and CDR2: KGHSH and LQKENI. The DNA of the CDR3 is TGTGCCAGCTCACCTCCAGGAGCGGAGACCCAGTACTTC. It encodes CASSPPGAETQYF.

The table lists this clone with a few counts. V and J are TRBV18 and TRBJ2-6; tentative D call: TRBD2 (7 bases). CDR3 length: 18 amino acids. V lost 0 bases to trimming and J lost 2 bases, with 14 bases between them. Germline lookup yields CDR1 KGHSH and CDR2 LQKENI. The CDR3, as DNA: TGTGCCAGCTCACCACCGGGGGGCGGGAGCACTGGGGCCAACGTCCTGACTTTC. Residues: CASSPPGGGSTGANVLTF.

J is TRBJ2-1 and V is TRBV29-1, with TRBD1 matching over 8 bases. CDR3 length equals 14 residues. Germline CDR1 is SQVTM and CDR2 is ANQGSEA. V was clipped by 6 bases and J by 3 bases; unmatched bases: 7. The CDR3: CSVYPGGFYNEQFF. The CDR3 bases are TGCAGCGTATACCCAGGGGGCTTCTACAATGAGCAGTTCTTC.

The chain couples TRBV11-3 to TRBJ1-2, with D maybe TRBD1 (6 bases). The CDR3 contains 14 residues. Germline V gene sequence: CDR1 SGHNT, CDR2 YENEEA. V was cut by 5 bases and J by 4 bases, with 14 bases left in between. Here the CDR3 DNA reads TGTGCCAGCAGCAAGACAGGCATTTCCTATGGCTACACCTTC. Protein product: CASSKTGISYGYTF.

The rearrangement joins TRBV5-1 to TRBJ2-5; a weak D match, TRBD2 (7 bases). This CDR3 contains 14 residues. V was trimmed by 1 base and J by 5 bases, leaving 12 bases between them. Germline V lookup: CDR1 SGHRS, CDR2 YFSETQ. This CDR3 is CASSLSAGAETQYF. For the CDR3, the DNA is TGCGCCAGCAGCTTGTCTGCGGGGGCCGAGACCCAGTACTTC.

The V call is TRBV10-3, the J call TRBJ1-5; no clear D gene. This CDR3 comprises 16 residues. Germline V gives CDR1 ENHRY, CDR2 SYGVKD. With 0 bases removed from V and 1 base from J, the gap between germline ends came to 10 bases. The CDR3 spells CAISESSGRSNQPQHF. CDR3 nucleotides: TGTGCCATCAGTGAGTCGAGTGGCAGGAGCAATCAGCCCCAGCATTTT.